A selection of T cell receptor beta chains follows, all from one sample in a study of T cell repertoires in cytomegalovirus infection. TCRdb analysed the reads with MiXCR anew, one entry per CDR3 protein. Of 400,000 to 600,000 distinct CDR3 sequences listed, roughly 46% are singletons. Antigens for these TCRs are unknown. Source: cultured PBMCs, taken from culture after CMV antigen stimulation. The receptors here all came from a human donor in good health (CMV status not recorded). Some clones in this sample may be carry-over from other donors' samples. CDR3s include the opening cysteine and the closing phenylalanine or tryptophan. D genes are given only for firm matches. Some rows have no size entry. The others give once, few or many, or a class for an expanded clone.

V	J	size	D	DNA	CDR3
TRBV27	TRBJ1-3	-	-	TGTGCCAGCAGCGACATCGCCTTAGGAAACACCATATATTTT	CASSDIALGNTIYF
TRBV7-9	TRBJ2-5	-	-	TGTGCCAGCAGGCCCAATCGGGGCCAAGAGACCCAGTACTTC	CASRPNRGQETQYF
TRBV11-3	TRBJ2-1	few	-	TGTGCCAGCAGCCAGAAGGGCACTCAAGCCTACAATGAGCAGTTCTTC	CASSQKGTQAYNEQFF
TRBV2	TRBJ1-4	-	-	TGTGCCAGCGCCTACGCAGGGGCTAATGAAAAACTGTTTTTT	CASAYAGANEKLFF
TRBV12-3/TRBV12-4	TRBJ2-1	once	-	TGTGCCAGCAGTTTAGGGGGGAGGAGCTCCTACAATGAGCAGTTCTTC	CASSLGGRSSYNEQFF
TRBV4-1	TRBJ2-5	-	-	TGCGCCAGCAGCCAAGCCGAGAACAGGAGAGAGACCCAGTACTTC	CASSQAENRRETQYF
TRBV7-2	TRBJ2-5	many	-	TGTGCCAGCAGCTCTGGGAGGGGGGTCCAAGAGACCCAGTACTTC	CASSSGRGVQETQYF
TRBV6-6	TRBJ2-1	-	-	TGTGCCAGCAGGACCCATCGGGAGCATCACAATGAGCAGTTCTTC	CASRTHREHHNEQFF
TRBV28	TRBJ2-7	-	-	TGTGCCAGCTCTAACCGGGACTTATCCTACGAGCAGTACTTC	CASSNRDLSYEQYF
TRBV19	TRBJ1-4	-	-	TGTGCCAGTAGTCCTTCTCAATGGATGGAGGAAAAACTGTTTTTT	CASSPSQWMEEKLFF
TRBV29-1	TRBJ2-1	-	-	TGCAGCGTCCTTTGGGATCGATACTCCTACAATGAGCAGTTCTTC	CSVLWDRYSYNEQFF
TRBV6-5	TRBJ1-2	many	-	TGTGCCAGCAGGGGCTATGGCTACACCTTC	CASRGYGYTF
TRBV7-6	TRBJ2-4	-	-	TGTGCCAGCAGCTTAGGGGGAAAGAACATTCAGTACTTC	CASSLGGKNIQYF
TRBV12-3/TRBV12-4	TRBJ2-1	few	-	TGTGCCAGCACCCTGGACAGCCGGCGCAATGAGCAGTTCTTC	CASTLDSRRNEQFF
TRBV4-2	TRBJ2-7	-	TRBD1	TGTGCCAGCAGCCAAGTGGGACAGAGACTCTCCTACGAGCAGTACTTC	CASSQVGQRLSYEQYF